One and the same sample provided the 10 T cell receptor beta chains below, sequenced in a study of blood T cell repertoires in COVID-19. The assay was immunoSEQ multiplex PCR, and TCRdb's table has in-frame clones only and misses some. The sample includes 150,000 or so clones, about 90% of them seen just once. Specimen: peripheral blood. Receptors originate from a woman in her seventies with acute or convalescent COVID-19.

This chain links TRBV12-3 or TRBV12-4 with TRBJ1-4; a possible D gene is TRBD1 (5 bases). The V gene lost 1 base and the J gene lost 8 bases, with 8 bases spanning the gap. The CDR3 contains 13 residues. The CDR3 bases are TGTGCCAGCAGTTTAGGACAGAAAGAAAAACTGTTTTTT. It encodes CASSLGQKEKLFF.

The chain recombines TRBV9 with TRBJ1-6; unclear D gene. This CDR3 spans 16 amino acids. From germline, CDR1 is SGDLS and CDR2 YYNGEE. V was pared by 0 bases and J by 8 bases, with 15 bases between. This CDR3 is CASSVGSTVVDSPLHF. The CDR3 DNA follows: TGTGCCAGCAGCGTAGGTTCCACAGTGGTTGATTCACCCCTCCACTTT.

The rearrangement links TRBV7-9 to TRBJ2-5; tentatively, D is TRBD1 (5 bases). The CDR3 has 14 residues. The germline gives CDR1 SEHNR, CDR2 FQNEAQ (reference sequence). Trimming shortened V by 5 bases and J by 1 base, and 11 bases separated the two germline ends. CDR3 loop: CASSPRQFQETQYF. The CDR3 DNA reads TGTGCCAGCAGCCCACGACAGTTCCAAGAGACCCAGTACTTC.

V is TRBV7-2 and J is TRBJ2-5; D possibly corresponds to TRBD1 (7 bases). The CDR3 is 18 residues long. V was clipped by 6 bases and J by 7 bases, with 30 bases between them. From germline, CDR1 is SGHTA and CDR2 FQGNSA. The CDR3 nucleotides read TGTGCCAGCAGGCTTCGGTCAGGGGGGATCCAAGACCTTAGGACCCAGTACTTC. Its translation: CASRLRSGGIQDLRTQYF.

CDR3 loop: CASSSRVVAGRETQYF. In DNA form, the CDR3 reads TGTGCCAGCAGCTCAAGGGTTGTCGCAGGGCGAGAGACCCAGTACTTC. This chain joins TRBV7-2 and TRBJ2-5; D may be TRBD1 (5 bases). The CDR3 contains 16 residues. V lost 4 bases, J lost 4 bases, and 19 bases lay in between. The V gene's germline CDR1 is SGHTA and CDR2 FQGNSA.

The chain links TRBV4-1 to TRBJ1-4, with D perhaps TRBD1 (5 bases). The CDR3 is 17 amino acids. V was clipped by 4 bases and J by 0 bases, with 15 bases between them. Germline-derived CDR1 and CDR2 are MGHRA and YSYEKL. CDR3: CASSPSGGAATNEKLFF. Written as DNA, the CDR3 is TGCGCCAGCAGCCCTTCAGGAGGGGCTGCAACTAATGAAAAACTGTTTTTT.

The rearrangement joins TRBV10-3 to TRBJ2-1; 8 bases line up with TRBD2. V lost 8 bases, J lost 5 bases, and 5 bases stayed unmatched. The CDR3 spans 13 residues. CDR1 ENHRY and CDR2 SYGVKD come from the germline V gene. The CDR3 bases are TGTGCCATCGCCAGCGGGAGCCACAATGAGCAGTTCTTC. Its protein is CAIASGSHNEQFF.

The V call is TRBV4-2, the J call TRBJ1-4, with 8 nucleotides matching TRBD1. The CDR3 is 13 residues long. V lost 4 bases and J lost 7; bases outside the gene matches: 2. CDR1 is LGHNA, CDR2 YNFKEQ, per germline. The CDR3 sequence is CASSPDRVEKLFF. The CDR3 nucleotides read TGTGCCAGCAGCCCGGACAGGGTTGAAAAACTGTTTTTT.

This rearrangement joins TRBV6-5 to TRBJ1-6, with 9 positions matching TRBD1. Germline CDR1 MNHEY, CDR2 SVGAGI. There are 14 residues in the CDR3. The junction had 7 bases not matched to a gene; V was cut back by 7 bases and J by 9 bases. The CDR3 bases are TGTGCCAGCATCACCGGGACAGGGACTTCACCCCTCCACTTT. Translated: CASITGTGTSPLHF.

J is TRBJ2-7 and V is TRBV6-6, with 9 bases identical to TRBD1. V was pared by 6 bases and J by 6 bases, with 15 bases of the junction left unmatched. Germline CDR1 and CDR2: MNHNY and SVGAGI (reference sequence). The CDR3 is made up of 16 amino acids. The CDR3 loop is CASSYNRGRFSLEQYF. CDR3 nucleotides: TGTGCCAGCAGCTATAACAGGGGGCGATTTTCCCTCGAGCAGTACTTC.